This passage covers 11 T cell receptor beta chains from one sample sequenced in a study of blood T cell repertoires in COVID-19. Assay used: immunoSEQ multiplex PCR; TCRdb lists only in-frame clones, some missing. The data show a few hundred thousand clones, with approximately 82% seen just once and around 2.4% held by the top ten. Sequenced sample: peripheral blood. The receptors originated from a man aged 35 to 55 who had recovered from COVID-19.

The chain joins TRBV7-9 to TRBJ2-5; weak D call: TRBD2 (6 bases). With 0 bases removed from V and 5 bases from J, the gap between germline ends came to 16 bases. The CDR3 covers 16 residues. Germline loops: CDR1 SEHNR, CDR2 FQNEAQ (reference sequence). CDR3 sequence: CASSLAVGGGWETQYF. The DNA of the CDR3 is TGTGCCAGCAGCTTAGCGGTCGGTGGAGGGTGGGAGACCCAGTACTTC.

As regards this clone: The sample holds other DNA sequences that translate to the same CDR3. The genes are TRBV2 and TRBJ2-5; 11 bases match TRBD1. Germline lookup yields CDR1 SNHLY and CDR2 FYNNEI. J gave up 4 bases and V 6 bases, and 1 base lay outside the gene matches. The CDR3 totals 13 residues. The CDR3 region is CASSGTGGETQYF. CDR3 in DNA: TGTGCCAGCAGCGGGACAGGGGGAGAGACCCAGTACTTC.

There are a few counts of this clone. The V call is TRBV7-9, the J call TRBJ2-3; 7 bases match TRBD2. The CDR3 is 18 amino acids. The germline V gene encodes CDR1 SEHNR and CDR2 FQNEAQ (reference sequence). J lost 0 bases, V lost 3 bases, and 12 bases had no gene match. CDR3 sequence: CASSFPHRASGSTDTQYF. The CDR3 nucleotides are TGTGCCAGCAGCTTCCCGCATCGGGCTAGCGGTAGCACAGATACGCAGTATTTT.

V and J are TRBV11-3 and TRBJ1-1; the match to TRBD1 covers 7 bases. The CDR3 consists of 14 residues. The germline V gene has CDR1 SGHNT and CDR2 YENEEA. The V gene end was trimmed by 6 bases and the J gene end by 1 base; junction bases not matched to a gene: 5. The DNA for the CDR3 is TGTGCCAGCAGGGTAAGGGGGCCGAACACTGAAGCTTTCTTT. Amino acids: CASRVRGPNTEAFF.

The V and J genes are TRBV5-4 and TRBJ1-2, with 11 bases that match TRBD1. There are 17 residues in the CDR3. V lost 3 bases, J lost 4 bases, and 11 bases stayed unmatched. Germline V gene lookup returns CDR1 SGHNT and CDR2 YYREEE (reference sequence). The CDR3 sequence is CASSSRDRGDPLYGYTF. CDR3 bases: TGTGCCAGCAGCTCGAGGGACAGGGGGGACCCACTCTATGGCTACACCTTC. Full variable domain (rest looked up from reference TRBV5-4 and TRBJ1-2): ETGVTQSPTHLIKTRGQQVTLRCSSQSGHNTVSWYQQALGQGPQFIFQYYREEENGRGNFPPRFSGLQFPNYSSELNVNALELDDSALYLCASSSRDRGDPLYGYTFGSGTRLTVV.

This clone has a handful of counts. CDR3 amino acids: CASSTRQGAYNEQFF. CDR3 nucleotide sequence: TGTGCCAGCAGCACTAGACAGGGGGCTTACAATGAGCAGTTCTTC. The chain links TRBV7-2 to TRBJ2-1, with 10 bases fitting TRBD1. This CDR3 has 15 amino acids. The V segment lost 5 bases and the J segment 4 bases; nucleotides outside the gene matches: 5. Germline CDR1 is SGHTA and CDR2 is FQGNSA.

This clone was recorded once. V usage is TRBV9 and J usage is TRBJ2-5, with D possibly being TRBD2 (6 bases). Germline V gene lookup returns CDR1 SGDLS and CDR2 YYNGEE. The CDR3 sequence is 13 residues long. The V end lost 0 bases, the J end lost 7 bases, and 10 bases lay between the germline ends. DNA for the CDR3: TGTGCCAGCAGCGTAGCGGGAGAGAGGACCCAGTACTTC. Translation gives CASSVAGERTQYF.

V usage is TRBV27 and J usage is TRBJ1-2, with D unclear. Germline CDR1 reads MNHEY; CDR2 reads SMNVEV (reference sequence). Trimming took 3 bases from V and 4 from J, leaving 21 bases between them. This CDR3 is built from 17 residues. DNA of the CDR3: TGTGCCAGCAGTTTTAGTTTAGGTTCGGGGATTGGCTATGGCTACACCTTC. This codes for CASSFSLGSGIGYGYTF.

V usage is TRBV10-3 and J usage is TRBJ2-7; D might be TRBD2 (6 bases). There are 15 residues in the CDR3. With 0 bases removed from V and 0 bases from J, the gap between germline ends came to 9 bases. Germline V gives CDR1 ENHRY, CDR2 SYGVKD. CDR3 amino acids: CAISESRRDSYEQYF. The CDR3 coding sequence is TGTGCCATCAGTGAGTCGAGGCGGGACTCCTACGAGCAGTACTTC.

This clone was detected only once. V is TRBV7-6 and J is TRBJ2-2; TRBD2 matches 11 bases. The CDR3 runs to 18 residues. J was trimmed by 5 bases and V by 4 bases; bases with no gene match: 12. Germline CDR1 is SGHVS and CDR2 is FNYEAQ. CDR3 sequence: CASSSQLAGEVFTGELFF. The CDR3, as DNA: TGTGCCAGCAGCTCACAACTAGCGGGAGAGGTTTTTACCGGGGAGCTGTTTTTT. The full variable domain, its missing parts supplied by reference TRBV7-6 and TRBJ2-2, is GAGVSQSPRYKVTKRGQDVALRCDPISGHVSLYWYRQALGQGPEFLTYFNYEAQQDKSGLPNDRFSAERPEGSISTLTIQRTEQRDSAMYRCASSSQLAGEVFTGELFFGEGSRLTVL.

The rearrangement links TRBV7-2 to TRBJ2-3; tentatively, D is TRBD1 (6 bases). The germline V and J ends were trimmed by 5 bases and 2 bases, with 11 bases remaining between them. CDR1 and CDR2 from the germline V gene are SGHTA and FQGNSA. The CDR3 runs to 14 residues. CDR3 in DNA: TGTGCCAGCAGCGCGCGGACAGTCACAGATACGCAGTATTTT. Protein product: CASSARTVTDTQYF.